The source of this T cell receptor beta chain is a study of technical replicates of blood from a handful of donors (dated by TCRdb to about 2017). On this clone: Its antigen is not yet known. No quality values exist for individual bases; no much larger clone is one base distant.

The method was the immunoSEQ multiplex PCR assay. In TCRdb, the immuneACCESS table is reduced to in-frame sequences with V and J assigned. These tables do not hold every clone; where another copy was compared, an unresolved V gene accounts for under half, and the others remain unexplained. For this sample the table gives some 75,000 clones, of which 90% to 98% were detected only once. Around 0.31% of the sample goes to the ten largest clones. From cysteine to phenylalanine, the CDR3 is 15 amino acids long. The read is trimmed to its CDR3 DNA, 45 bases read in frame from base 1. As encoded in the germline V gene, CDR1 is ENHRY while CDR2 is SYGVKD. Here V drops 10 bases and J drops 4 bases, and the junction holds 11 bases not matched to any gene.

Recombination linked TRBV10-3 to TRBJ2-2; TRBD1 fits 8 bases in the junction. This TCR came from a human donor in good health. The sample taken for sequencing was T cells isolated from PBMCs. The bases are TGTGCCACCAGGGGAAGCAGGGGGCGCACCGGGGAGCTGTTTTTT. It specifies CATRGSRGRTGELFF.